This T cell receptor beta chain was obtained from a study of cytomegalovirus exposure and HLA in healthy donors. Study outcomes and limitations: Most TCR sequences proved rare, with some public TCRs found in many donors.

This CDR3 contains 13 residues. The V gene lost 3 bases and the J gene lost 5 bases, with 11 bases spanning the gap. CDR1 is LNHDA, CDR2 SQIVND, per germline (reference sequence). The data were produced by immunoSEQ multiplex PCR, yet TCRdb's version contains in-frame clones alone and is incomplete. The data contain hundreds of thousands of clones, over 75% of them singletons. On this clone: Its antigen is still unknown.

The chain links TRBV19 to TRBJ2-7; a possible D gene is TRBD2 (6 bases). Material for sequencing was PBMCs. The receptor comes from a young woman in good health and CMV-seropositive. In DNA form, the CDR3 reads TGTGCCAGTAGTATTAGTCTAGCGAACGAGCAGTACTTC. Translating gives CASSISLANEQYF.